These T cell receptor beta chains were read from a single sample in a study of early T cells in non-severe SARS-CoV-2 infection. TCRdb reprocessed the 5' RACE reads via MiXCR and lists one record per CDR3 protein. The table records about 59,000 distinct CDR3 sequences, about 13% of them present only once. The material sequenced was whole blood, taken at baseline. The source is an adult who was a healthcare worker with PCR-confirmed SARS-CoV-2 infection or an uninfected control (not recorded which). Each CDR3 is given with its conserved first and last residue. The D gene is left open where the match is weak. Clone size, where shown, is once, few, many, or a class for clones that have expanded.

few,TRBJ1-6,TRBV5-8,NA,CASSLRKGLGSYNSPLHF,TGTGCCAGCAGCTTGCGGAAGGGTTTGGGGTCCTATAATTCACCCCTCCACTTT
few,TRBJ2-2,TRBV20-1,NA,CSARGGQRAGTGELFF,TGCAGTGCTAGAGGGGGACAGCGGGCGGGCACCGGGGAGCTGTTTTTT
many,TRBJ1-1,TRBV12-3/TRBV12-4,TRBD1,CASWGGQGAMNTEAFF,TGTGCCAGCTGGGGGGGACAGGGGGCTATGAACACTGAAGCTTTCTTT
many,TRBJ2-5,TRBV19,TRBD2,CATSLAGGPETQYF,TGTGCCACTTCTCTAGCGGGAGGGCCTGAGACCCAGTACTTC
NA,TRBJ1-2,TRBV24-1,NA,CATRSGTDAYGYTF,TGTGCCACCCGTTCGGGAACCGACGCCTATGGCTACACCTTC
NA,TRBJ1-5,TRBV12-3/TRBV12-4,TRBD1,CASSLTGGNNQPQHF,TGTGCCAGCAGTTTAACAGGGGGCAACAATCAGCCCCAGCATTTT
many,TRBJ1-2,TRBV7-6,TRBD1,CASSLVDRGSNYGYTF,TGTGCCAGCAGCTTAGTGGACAGGGGATCTAACTATGGCTACACCTTC
NA,TRBJ2-2,TRBV10-3,TRBD1,CAILQGDTGELFF,TGTGCCATCCTCCAGGGGGACACCGGGGAGCTGTTTTTT
NA,TRBJ1-5,TRBV6-5,NA,CASSSGDNQPQHF,TGTGCCAGCAGTTCGGGCGACAATCAGCCCCAGCATTTT
few,TRBJ2-5,TRBV29-1,NA,CSVGTPEGTQYF,TGCAGCGTGGGAACCCCCGAGGGGACCCAGTACTTC
NA,TRBJ2-7,TRBV19,NA,CASSLVTSSEQYF,TGTGCCAGTAGTCTGGTTACGTCCAGCGAGCAGTACTTC
many,TRBJ2-7,TRBV4-2,TRBD1,CASSQSRAQGGYEQYF,TGTGCCAGCAGCCAATCAAGGGCACAGGGGGGCTACGAGCAGTACTTC
many,TRBJ1-2,TRBV5-1,TRBD1,CASSPGQGDYGYTF,TGCGCCAGCAGCCCGGGACAGGGGGACTATGGCTACACCTTC
few,TRBJ2-7,TRBV2,NA,CASSVGETVGYEQYF,TGTGCCAGCAGTGTTGGGGAGACTGTGGGTTACGAGCAGTACTTC
NA,TRBJ1-4,TRBV24-1,NA,CATSDSGPNEKLFF,TGTGCCACCAGTGATTCGGGCCCTAATGAAAAACTGTTTTTT